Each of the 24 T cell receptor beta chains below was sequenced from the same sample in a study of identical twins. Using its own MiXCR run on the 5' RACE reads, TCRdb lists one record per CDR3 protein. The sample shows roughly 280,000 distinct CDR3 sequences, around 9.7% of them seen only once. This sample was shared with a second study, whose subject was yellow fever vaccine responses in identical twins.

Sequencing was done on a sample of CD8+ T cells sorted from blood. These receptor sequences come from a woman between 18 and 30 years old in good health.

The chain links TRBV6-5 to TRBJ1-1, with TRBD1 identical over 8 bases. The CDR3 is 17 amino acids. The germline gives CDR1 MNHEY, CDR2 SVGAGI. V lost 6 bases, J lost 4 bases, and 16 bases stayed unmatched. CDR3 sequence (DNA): TGTGCCAGCAGCTACATACAAAGAGGACAGGGAAGCACTGAAGCTTTCTTT. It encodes CASSYIQRGQGSTEAFF.

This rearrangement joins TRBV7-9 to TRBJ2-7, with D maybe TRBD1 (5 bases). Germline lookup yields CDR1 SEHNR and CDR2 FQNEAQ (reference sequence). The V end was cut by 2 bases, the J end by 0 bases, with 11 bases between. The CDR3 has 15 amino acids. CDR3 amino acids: CASSLRDSPSYEQYF. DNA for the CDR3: TGTGCCAGCAGCTTAAGAGACAGCCCCTCCTACGAGCAGTACTTC.

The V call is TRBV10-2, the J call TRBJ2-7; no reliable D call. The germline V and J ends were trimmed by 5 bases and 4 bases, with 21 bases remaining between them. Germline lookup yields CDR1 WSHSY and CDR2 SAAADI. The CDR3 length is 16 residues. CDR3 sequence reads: CASSIPSDPPRYEQYF. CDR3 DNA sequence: TGCGCCAGCAGTATTCCATCCGACCCCCCAAGATACGAGCAGTACTTC.

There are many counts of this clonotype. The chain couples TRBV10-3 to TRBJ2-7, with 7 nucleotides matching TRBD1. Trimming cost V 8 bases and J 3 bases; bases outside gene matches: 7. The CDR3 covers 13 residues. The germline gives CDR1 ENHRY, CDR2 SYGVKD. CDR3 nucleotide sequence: TGTGCCATCCTCGGGACAGAGAACTACGAGCAGTACTTC. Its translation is CAILGTENYEQYF.

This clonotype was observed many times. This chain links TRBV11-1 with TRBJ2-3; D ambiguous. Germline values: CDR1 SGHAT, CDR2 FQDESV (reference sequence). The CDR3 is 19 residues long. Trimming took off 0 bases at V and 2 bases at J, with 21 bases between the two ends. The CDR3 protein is CASSLAGFNQNLLTDTQYF. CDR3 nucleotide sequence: TGTGCCAGCAGCTTAGCGGGATTCAATCAGAACCTGCTCACAGATACGCAGTATTTT.

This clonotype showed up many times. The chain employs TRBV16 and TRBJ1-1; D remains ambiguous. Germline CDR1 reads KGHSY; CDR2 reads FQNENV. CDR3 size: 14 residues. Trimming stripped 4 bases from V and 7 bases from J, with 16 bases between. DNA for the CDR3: TGTGCCAGCAGCCTATACCGCGGAAAGGGTGAAGCTTTCTTT. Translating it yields CASSLYRGKGEAFF.

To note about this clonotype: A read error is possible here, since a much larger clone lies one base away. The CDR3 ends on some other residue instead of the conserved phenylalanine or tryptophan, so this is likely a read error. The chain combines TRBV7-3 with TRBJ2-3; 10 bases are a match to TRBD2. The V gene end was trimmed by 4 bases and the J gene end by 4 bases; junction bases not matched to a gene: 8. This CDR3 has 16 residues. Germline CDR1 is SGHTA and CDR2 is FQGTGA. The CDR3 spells CASSSVAGGQADTQYS. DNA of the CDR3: TGTGCCAGCAGCTCCGTAGCGGGGGGCCAGGCAGATACGCAGTATTCT.

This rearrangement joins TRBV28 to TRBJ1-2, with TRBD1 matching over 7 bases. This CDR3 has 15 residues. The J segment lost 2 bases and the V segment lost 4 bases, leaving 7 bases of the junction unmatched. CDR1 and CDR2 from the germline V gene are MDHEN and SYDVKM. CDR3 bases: TGTGCCAGCAGTTCCTACAGGGGTGAAAACTATGGCTACACCTTC. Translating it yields CASSSYRGENYGYTF.

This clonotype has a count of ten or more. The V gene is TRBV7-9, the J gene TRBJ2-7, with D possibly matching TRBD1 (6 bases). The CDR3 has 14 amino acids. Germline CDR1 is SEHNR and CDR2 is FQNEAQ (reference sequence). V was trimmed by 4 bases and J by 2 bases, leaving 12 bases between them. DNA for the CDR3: TGTGCCAGCAGCTCACAGGACAGCACCTACGAGCAGTACTTC. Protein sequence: CASSSQDSTYEQYF.

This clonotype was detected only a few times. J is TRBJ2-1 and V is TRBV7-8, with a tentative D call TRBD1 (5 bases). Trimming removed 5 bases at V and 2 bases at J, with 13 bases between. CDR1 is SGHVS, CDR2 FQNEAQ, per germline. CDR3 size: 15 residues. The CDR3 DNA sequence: TGTGCCAGCAGCGCAGCATCAGGGCCCTACAATGAGCAGTTCTTC. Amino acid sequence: CASSAASGPYNEQFF. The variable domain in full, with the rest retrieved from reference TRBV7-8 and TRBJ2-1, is GAGVSQSPRYKVAKRGQDVALRCDPISGHVSLFWYQQALGQGPEFLTYFQNEAQLDKSGLPSDRFFAERPEGSVSTLKIQRTQQEDSAVYLCASSAASGPYNEQFFGPGTRLTVL.

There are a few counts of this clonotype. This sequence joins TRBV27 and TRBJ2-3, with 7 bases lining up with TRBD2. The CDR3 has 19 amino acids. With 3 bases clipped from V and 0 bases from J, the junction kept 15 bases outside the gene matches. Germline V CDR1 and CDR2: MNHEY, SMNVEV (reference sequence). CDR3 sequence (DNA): TGTGCCAGCAGTTTGCGGAGGACTAGGGTAGAATCTAGCACAGATACGCAGTATTTT. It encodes CASSLRRTRVESSTDTQYF.

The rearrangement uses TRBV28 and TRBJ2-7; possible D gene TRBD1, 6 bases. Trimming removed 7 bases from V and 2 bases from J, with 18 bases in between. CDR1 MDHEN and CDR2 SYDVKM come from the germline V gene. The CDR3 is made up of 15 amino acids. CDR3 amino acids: CASTWLRDKPYEQYF. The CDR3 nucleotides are TGTGCCAGCACCTGGCTCAGGGACAAACCCTACGAGCAGTACTTC.

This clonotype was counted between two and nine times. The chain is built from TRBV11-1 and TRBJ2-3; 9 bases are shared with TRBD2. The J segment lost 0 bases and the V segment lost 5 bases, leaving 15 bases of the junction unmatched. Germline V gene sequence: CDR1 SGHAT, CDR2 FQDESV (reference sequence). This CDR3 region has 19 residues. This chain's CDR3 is CASSPTHAREGRSTDTQYF. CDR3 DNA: TGTGCCAGCAGCCCCACCCATGCGCGGGAGGGCCGGAGCACAGATACGCAGTATTTT.

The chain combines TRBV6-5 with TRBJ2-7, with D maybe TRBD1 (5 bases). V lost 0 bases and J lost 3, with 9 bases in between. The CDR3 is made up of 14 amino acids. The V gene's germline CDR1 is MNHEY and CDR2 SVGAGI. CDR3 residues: CASSYSQGSYEQYF. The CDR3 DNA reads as TGTGCCAGCAGTTACTCGCAGGGTAGCTACGAGCAGTACTTC.

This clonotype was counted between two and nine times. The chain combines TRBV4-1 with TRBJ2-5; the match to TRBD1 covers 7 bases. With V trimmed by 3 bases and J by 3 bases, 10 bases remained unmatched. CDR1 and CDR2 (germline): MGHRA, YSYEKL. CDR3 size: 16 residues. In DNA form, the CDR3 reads TGCGCCAGCAGCCAGAGGATTCGGCAGGGGGAAGAGACCCAGTACTTC. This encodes CASSQRIRQGEETQYF.

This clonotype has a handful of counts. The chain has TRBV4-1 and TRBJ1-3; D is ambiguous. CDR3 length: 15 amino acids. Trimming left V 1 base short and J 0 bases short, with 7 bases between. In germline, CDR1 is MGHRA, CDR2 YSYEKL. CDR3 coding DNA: TGCGCCAGCAGCCAAGGTGCAGACTCTGGAAACACCATATATTTT. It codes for CASSQGADSGNTIYF.

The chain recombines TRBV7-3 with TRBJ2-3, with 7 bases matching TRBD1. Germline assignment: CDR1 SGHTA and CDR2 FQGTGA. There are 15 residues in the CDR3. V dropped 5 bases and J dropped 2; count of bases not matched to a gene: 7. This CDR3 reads CASSTTGSITDTQYF. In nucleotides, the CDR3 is TGTGCCAGCAGCACGACAGGGTCAATCACAGATACGCAGTATTTT.

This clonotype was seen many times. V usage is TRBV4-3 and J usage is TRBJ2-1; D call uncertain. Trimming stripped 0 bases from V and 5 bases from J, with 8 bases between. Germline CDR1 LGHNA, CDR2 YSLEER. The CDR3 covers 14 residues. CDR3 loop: CASSQDRQNNEQFF. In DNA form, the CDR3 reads TGCGCCAGCAGCCAAGATCGGCAGAACAATGAGCAGTTCTTC.

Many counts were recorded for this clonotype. The CDR3 region has the DNA TGCGCCAGCAGTGACACGGGGTCCCTTGGGAATGAGCAGTTCTTC. Its protein is CASSDTGSLGNEQFF. The chain is built from TRBV10-1 and TRBJ2-1; a weak D match, TRBD2 (5 bases). Germline V lookup: CDR1 WNHNN, CDR2 SYGVQD (reference sequence). Trimming shortened V by 3 bases and J by 7 bases, and 16 bases separated the two germline ends. CDR3 size: 15 residues.

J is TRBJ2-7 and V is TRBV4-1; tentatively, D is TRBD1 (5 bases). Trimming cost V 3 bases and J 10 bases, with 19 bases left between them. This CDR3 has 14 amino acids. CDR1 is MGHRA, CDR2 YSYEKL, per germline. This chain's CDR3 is CASSHDTQESPQYF. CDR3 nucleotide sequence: TGCGCCAGCAGCCACGATACACAGGAGTCCCCTCAGTACTTC.

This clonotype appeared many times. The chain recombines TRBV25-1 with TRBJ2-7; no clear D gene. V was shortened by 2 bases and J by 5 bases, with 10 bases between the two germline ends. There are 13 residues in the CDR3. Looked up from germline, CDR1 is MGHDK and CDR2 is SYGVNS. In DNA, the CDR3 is TGTGCCAGCAGTGAAAACCCTAGGGACGAGCAGTACTTC. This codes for CASSENPRDEQYF.

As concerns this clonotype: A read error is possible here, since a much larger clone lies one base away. DNA of the CDR3: TGTGCCATCAGCCTCAGGACTAACGGGAGCTCCTACGAGCAGTACTTC. This codes for CAISLRTNGSSYEQYF. The J gene is TRBJ2-7, the V gene TRBV10-3; possible D gene TRBD2, 6 bases. Germline V lookup: CDR1 ENHRY, CDR2 SYGVKD. The CDR3 is made up of 16 amino acids. The V end was cut by 6 bases, the J end by 0 bases, with 18 bases between.

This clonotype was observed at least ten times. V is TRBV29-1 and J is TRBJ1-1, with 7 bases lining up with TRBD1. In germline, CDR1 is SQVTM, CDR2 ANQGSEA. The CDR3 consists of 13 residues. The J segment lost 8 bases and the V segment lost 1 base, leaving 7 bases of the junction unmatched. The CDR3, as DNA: TGCAGCGTTGAAGGTACCGGGACAGACGAAGCTTTCTTT. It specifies CSVEGTGTDEAFF.

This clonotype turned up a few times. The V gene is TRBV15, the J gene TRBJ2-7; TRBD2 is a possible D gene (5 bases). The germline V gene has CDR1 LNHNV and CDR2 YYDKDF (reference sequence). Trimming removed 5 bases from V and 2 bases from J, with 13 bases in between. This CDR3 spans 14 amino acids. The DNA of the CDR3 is TGTGCCACCAGCCTGACTACCAAAGCCTACGAGCAGTACTTC. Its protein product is CATSLTTKAYEQYF.